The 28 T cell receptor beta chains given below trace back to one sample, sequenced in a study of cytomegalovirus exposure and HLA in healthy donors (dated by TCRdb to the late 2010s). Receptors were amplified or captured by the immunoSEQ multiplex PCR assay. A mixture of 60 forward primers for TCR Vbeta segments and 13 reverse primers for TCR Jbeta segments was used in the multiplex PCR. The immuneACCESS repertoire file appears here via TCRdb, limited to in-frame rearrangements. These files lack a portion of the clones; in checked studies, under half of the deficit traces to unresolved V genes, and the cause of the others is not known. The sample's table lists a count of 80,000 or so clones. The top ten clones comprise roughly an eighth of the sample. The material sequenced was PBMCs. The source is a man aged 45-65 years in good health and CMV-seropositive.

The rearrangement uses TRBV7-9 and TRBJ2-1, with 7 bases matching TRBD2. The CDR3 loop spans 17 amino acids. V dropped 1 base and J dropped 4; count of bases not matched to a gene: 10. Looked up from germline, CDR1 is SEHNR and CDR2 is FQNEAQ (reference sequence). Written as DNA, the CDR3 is TGTGCCAGCAGCTTAGAAAGAGGGAGCGGGAAATACAATGAGCAGTTCTTC. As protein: CASSLERGSGKYNEQFF.

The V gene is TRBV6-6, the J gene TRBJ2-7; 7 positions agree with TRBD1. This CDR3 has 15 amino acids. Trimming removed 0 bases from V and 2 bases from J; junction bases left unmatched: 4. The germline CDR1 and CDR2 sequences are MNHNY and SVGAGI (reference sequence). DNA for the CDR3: TGTGCCAGCAGTTACTCCGGGGACAGCCCCTACGAGCAGTACTTC. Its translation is CASSYSGDSPYEQYF.

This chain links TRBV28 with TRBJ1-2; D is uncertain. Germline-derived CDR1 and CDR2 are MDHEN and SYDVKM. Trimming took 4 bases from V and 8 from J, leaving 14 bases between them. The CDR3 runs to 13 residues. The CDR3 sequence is CASSSQIAGGYTF. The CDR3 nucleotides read TGTGCCAGCAGTTCCCAAATTGCGGGCGGCTACACCTTC.

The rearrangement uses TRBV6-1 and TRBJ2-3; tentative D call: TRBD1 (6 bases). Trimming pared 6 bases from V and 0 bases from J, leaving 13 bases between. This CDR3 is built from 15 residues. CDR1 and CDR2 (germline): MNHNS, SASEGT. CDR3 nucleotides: TGTGCCAGCAGCGACAGGCGGCTCAGCACAGATACGCAGTATTTT. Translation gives CASSDRRLSTDTQYF.

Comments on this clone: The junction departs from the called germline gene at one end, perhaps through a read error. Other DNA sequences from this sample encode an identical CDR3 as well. This CDR3 reads CASSFWGGAPDTQYF. CDR3 in DNA: TGCGCCAGCAGCTTTTGGGGGGGGGCACCAGATACGCAGTATTTT. The chain has TRBV11-2 and TRBJ2-3; D might be TRBD2 (7 bases). This CDR3 spans 15 amino acids. CDR1 and CDR2 (germline): SGHAT, FQNNGV.

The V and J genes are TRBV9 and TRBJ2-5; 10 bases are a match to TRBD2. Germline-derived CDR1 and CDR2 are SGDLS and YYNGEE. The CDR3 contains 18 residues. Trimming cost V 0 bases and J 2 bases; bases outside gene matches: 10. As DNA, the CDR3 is TGTGCCAGCAGCGTAGGGGCCGGTAGCGGGGGGTCACAAGAGACCCAGTACTTC. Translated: CASSVGAGSGGSQETQYF. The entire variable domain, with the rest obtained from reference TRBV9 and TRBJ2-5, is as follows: DSGVTQTPKHLITATGQRVTLRCSPRSGDLSVYWYQQSLDQGLQFLIQYYNGEERAKGNILERFSAQQFPDLHSELNLSSLELGDSALYFCASSVGAGSGGSQETQYFGPGTRLLVL.

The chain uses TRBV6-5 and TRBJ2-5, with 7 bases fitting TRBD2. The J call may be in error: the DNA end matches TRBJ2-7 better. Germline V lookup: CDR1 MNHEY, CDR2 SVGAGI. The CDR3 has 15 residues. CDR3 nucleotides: TGTGCCAGCTCCTACGCGTCGGGAGGCTTCTACGAGCAGTACTTC. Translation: CASSYASGGFYEQYF.

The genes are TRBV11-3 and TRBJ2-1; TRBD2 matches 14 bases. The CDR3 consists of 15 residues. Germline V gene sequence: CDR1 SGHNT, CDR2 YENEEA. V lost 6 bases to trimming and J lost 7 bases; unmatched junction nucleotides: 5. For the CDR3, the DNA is TGTGCCAGCAGTTTAAGACTAGCGGGAGGGAATGAGCAGTTCTTC. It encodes CASSLRLAGGNEQFF.

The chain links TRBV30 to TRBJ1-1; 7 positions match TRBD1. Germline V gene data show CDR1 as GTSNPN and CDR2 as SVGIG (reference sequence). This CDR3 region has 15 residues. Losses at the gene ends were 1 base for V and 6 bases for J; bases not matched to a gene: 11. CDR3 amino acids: CAWSEGGPRGAEAFF. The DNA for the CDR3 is TGTGCCTGGAGTGAGGGGGGCCCCAGGGGGGCTGAAGCTTTCTTT.

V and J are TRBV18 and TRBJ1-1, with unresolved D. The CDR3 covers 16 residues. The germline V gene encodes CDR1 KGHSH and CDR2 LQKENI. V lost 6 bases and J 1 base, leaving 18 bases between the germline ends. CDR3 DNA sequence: TGTGCCAGCTCCCCGCGTGTGAGGCTGGAGAACACTGAAGCTTTCTTT. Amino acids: CASSPRVRLENTEAFF.

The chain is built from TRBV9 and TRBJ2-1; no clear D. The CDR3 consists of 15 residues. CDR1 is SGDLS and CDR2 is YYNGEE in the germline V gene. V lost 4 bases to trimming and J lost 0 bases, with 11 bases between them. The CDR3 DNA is TGTGCCAGCAGCCCGAGCTCGAGCTCCTACAATGAGCAGTTCTTC. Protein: CASSPSSSSYNEQFF.

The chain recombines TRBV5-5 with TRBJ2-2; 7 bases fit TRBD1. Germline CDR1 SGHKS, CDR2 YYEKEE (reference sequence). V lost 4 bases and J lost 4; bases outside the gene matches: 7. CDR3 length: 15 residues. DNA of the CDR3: TGTGCCAGCAGCACCCTGACAGGGCCCACCGGGGAGCTGTTTTTT. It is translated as CASSTLTGPTGELFF.

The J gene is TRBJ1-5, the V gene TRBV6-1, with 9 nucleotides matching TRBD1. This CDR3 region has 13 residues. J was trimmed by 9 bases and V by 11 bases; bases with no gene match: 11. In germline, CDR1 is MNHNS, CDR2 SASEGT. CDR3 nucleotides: TGTGCCGCCAACAGGGACAGGGATCGGCCCCAGCATTTT. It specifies CAANRDRDRPQHF.

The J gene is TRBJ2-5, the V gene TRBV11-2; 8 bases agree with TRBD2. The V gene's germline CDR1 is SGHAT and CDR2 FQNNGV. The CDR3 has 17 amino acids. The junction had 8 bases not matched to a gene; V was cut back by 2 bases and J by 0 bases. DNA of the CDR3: TGTGCCAGCAGCTTAAATCAGCGGGGGAAGTACCAAGAGACCCAGTACTTC. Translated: CASSLNQRGKYQETQYF.

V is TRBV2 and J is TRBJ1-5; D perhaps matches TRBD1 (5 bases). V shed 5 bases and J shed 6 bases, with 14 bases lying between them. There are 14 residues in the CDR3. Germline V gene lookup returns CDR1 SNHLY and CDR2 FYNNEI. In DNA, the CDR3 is TGTGCCAGCAGTAGCGGGGTAGGGACTCAGCCCCAGCATTTT. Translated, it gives CASSSGVGTQPQHF.

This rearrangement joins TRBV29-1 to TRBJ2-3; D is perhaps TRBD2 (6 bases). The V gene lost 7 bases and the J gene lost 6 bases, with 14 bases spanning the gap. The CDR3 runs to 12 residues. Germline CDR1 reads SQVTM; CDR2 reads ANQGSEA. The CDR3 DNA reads TGCAGCGCCCGGGCCCGGGAGGATACGCAGTATTTT. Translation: CSARAREDTQYF.

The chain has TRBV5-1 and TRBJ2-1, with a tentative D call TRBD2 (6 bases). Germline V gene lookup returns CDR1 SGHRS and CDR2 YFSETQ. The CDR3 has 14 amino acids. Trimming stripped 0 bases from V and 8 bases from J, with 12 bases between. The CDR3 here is CASSLEASDDEQFF. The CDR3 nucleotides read TGCGCCAGCAGCTTGGAGGCTAGCGACGATGAGCAGTTCTTC.

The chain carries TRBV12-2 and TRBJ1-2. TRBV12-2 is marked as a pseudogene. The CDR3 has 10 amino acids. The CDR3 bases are TGTGCAAGGGGGGGTCGGGCAGGGACCTTC. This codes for CARGGRAGTF.

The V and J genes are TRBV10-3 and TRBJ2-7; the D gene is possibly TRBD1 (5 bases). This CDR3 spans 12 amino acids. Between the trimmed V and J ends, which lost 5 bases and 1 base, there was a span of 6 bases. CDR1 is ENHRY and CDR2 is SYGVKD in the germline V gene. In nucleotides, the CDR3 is TGTGCCATCAGTTCAGGGTCCTACGAGCAGTACTTC. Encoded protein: CAISSGSYEQYF.

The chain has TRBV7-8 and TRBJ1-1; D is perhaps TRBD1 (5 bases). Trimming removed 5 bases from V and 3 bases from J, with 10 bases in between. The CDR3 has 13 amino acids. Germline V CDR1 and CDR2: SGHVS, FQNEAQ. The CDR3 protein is CASSPGGDTEAFF. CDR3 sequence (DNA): TGTGCCAGCAGCCCCGGAGGGGACACTGAAGCTTTCTTT.

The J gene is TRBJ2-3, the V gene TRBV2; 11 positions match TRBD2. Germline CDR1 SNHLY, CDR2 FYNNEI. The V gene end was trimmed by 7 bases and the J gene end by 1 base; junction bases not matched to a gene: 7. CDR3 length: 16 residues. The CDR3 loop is CASTFLSGGGTDTQYF. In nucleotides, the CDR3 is TGTGCCAGCACGTTCCTTAGCGGGGGGGGCACAGATACGCAGTATTTT.

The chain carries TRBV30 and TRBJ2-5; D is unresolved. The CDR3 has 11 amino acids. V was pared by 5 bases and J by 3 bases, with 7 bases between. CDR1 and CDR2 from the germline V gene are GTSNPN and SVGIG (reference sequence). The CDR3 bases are TGTGCCTGGGCAGACAAAGAGACCCAGTACTTC. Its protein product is CAWADKETQYF.

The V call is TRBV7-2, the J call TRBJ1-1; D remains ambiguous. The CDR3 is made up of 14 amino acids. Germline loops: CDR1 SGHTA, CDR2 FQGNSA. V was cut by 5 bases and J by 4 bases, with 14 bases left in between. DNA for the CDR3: TGTGCCAGCAGCCTTCAAAGGGAGACCACTGAAGCTTTCTTT. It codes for CASSLQRETTEAFF.

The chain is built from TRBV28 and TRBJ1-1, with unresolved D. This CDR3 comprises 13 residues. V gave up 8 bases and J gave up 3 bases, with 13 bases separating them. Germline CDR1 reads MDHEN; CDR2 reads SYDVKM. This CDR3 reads CASRLTSDTEAFF. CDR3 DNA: TGTGCCAGCCGACTGACTTCGGACACTGAAGCTTTCTTT.

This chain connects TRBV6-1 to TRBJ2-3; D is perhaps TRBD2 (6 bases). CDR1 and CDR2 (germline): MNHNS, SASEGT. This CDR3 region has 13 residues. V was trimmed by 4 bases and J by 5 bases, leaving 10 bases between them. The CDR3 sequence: CASSGDFQDTQYF. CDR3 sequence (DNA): TGTGCCAGCAGTGGGGACTTCCAAGATACGCAGTATTTT.

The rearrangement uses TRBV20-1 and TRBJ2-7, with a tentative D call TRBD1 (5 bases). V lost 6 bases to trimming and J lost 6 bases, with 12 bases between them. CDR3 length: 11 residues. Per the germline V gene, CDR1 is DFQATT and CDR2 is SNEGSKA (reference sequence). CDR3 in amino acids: CSALLGAEQYV. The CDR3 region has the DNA TGCAGTGCCTTATTAGGGGCCGAGCAGTACGTC.

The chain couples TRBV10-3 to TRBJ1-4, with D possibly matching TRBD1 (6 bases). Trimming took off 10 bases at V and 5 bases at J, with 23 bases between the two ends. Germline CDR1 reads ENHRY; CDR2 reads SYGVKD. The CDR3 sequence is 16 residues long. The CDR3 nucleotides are TGTGCCACCAAGAGGACAGTGGTGTTTGGAAATGAAAAACTGTTTTTT. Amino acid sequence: CATKRTVVFGNEKLFF.

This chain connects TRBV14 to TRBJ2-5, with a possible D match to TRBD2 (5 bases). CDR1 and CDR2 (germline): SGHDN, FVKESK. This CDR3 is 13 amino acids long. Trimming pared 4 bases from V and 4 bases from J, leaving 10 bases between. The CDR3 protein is CASSRGLSETQYF. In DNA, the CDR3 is TGTGCCAGCAGCCGTGGACTTTCAGAGACCCAGTACTTC.